These 21 T cell receptor beta chains share one sample of origin, sequenced in a study of T cell responses to AZD1222 COVID-19 vaccine. The table came from immunoSEQ multiplex PCR; TCRdb's copy has only in-frame clones and leaves some out. Of about 110,000 clones in the sample, roughly 87% were seen once. This specimen was peripheral blood, taken 28 days after the second AZD1222 dose. Every receptor here comes from an adult who received the AZD1222 COVID-19 vaccine.

The chain uses TRBV13 and TRBJ2-1, with a weak D call TRBD2 (6 bases). The CDR3 runs 14 residues. The V end lost 5 bases, the J end lost 6 bases, and 14 bases lay between the germline ends. Germline CDR1 is PRHDT and CDR2 is FYEKMQ (reference sequence). CDR3 DNA: TGTGCCAGCAGCCTCGGGACCGGGGGCAATGAGCAGTTCTTC. Translated: CASSLGTGGNEQFF.

The chain links TRBV13 to TRBJ2-7, with D possibly being TRBD2 (6 bases). The V end lost 5 bases, the J end lost 7 bases, and 21 bases lay between the germline ends. Looked up from germline, CDR1 is PRHDT and CDR2 is FYEKMQ (reference sequence). The CDR3 totals 15 residues. CDR3 in amino acids: CASSGRDWAVSEQYF. The CDR3 nucleotides are TGTGCCAGCAGCGGCCGGGACTGGGCCGTCTCGGAGCAGTACTTC.

The V and J genes are TRBV9 and TRBJ1-5; no reliable D call. V was shortened by 0 bases and J by 4 bases, with 8 bases between the two germline ends. CDR3 length: 14 amino acids. CDR1 and CDR2 (germline): SGDLS, YYNGEE. Written as DNA, the CDR3 is TGTGCCAGCAGCGTAGGAGGTTCAAATCAGCCCCAGCATTTT. It specifies CASSVGGSNQPQHF.

Here the CDR3 reads CASRTGVGYTF. The CDR3 coding sequence is TGTGCCAGCAGAACGGGGGTTGGCTACACCTTC. The J gene is TRBJ1-2, the V gene TRBV6-5, with a weak D call TRBD1 (5 bases). Germline assignment: CDR1 MNHEY and CDR2 SVGAGI. This CDR3 spans 11 amino acids. The V end lost 6 bases, the J end lost 7 bases, and 9 bases lay between the germline ends.

This CDR3 reads CASVAFRAGGSEQYF. CDR3 DNA sequence: TGTGCCAGCGTCGCCTTCCGAGCAGGAGGTTCCGAGCAGTACTTC. The V call is TRBV28, the J call TRBJ2-7, with D tentatively TRBD2 (5 bases). The CDR3 length is 15 residues. Germline assignment: CDR1 MDHEN and CDR2 SYDVKM. Trimming cost V 8 bases and J 6 bases, with 23 bases left between them.

J is TRBJ2-1 and V is TRBV6-5; TRBD2 matches at 7 bases. Germline CDR1 MNHEY, CDR2 SVGAGI. The CDR3 is 13 residues long. Losses at the gene ends were 8 bases for V and 5 bases for J; bases not matched to a gene: 6. The CDR3 DNA follows: TGTGCCAGCTCCGGGACTACCGACAATGAGCAGTTCTTC. It translates to CASSGTTDNEQFF.

This clone was found once. The rearrangement uses TRBV27 and TRBJ2-7; weak D call: TRBD2 (6 bases). The germline V gene has CDR1 MNHEY and CDR2 SMNVEV (reference sequence). Trimming took 0 bases from V and 0 from J, leaving 15 bases between them. This CDR3 has 17 residues. CDR3 nucleotide sequence: TGTGCCAGCAGTTTATCGTACGGGGGAAGAGACTCCTACGAGCAGTACTTC. It translates to CASSLSYGGRDSYEQYF.

This clone was recorded only once. This rearrangement joins TRBV5-4 to TRBJ2-3; the match to TRBD2 covers 10 bases. The germline gives CDR1 SGHNT, CDR2 YYREEE (reference sequence). This CDR3 is 19 amino acids long. The ends lost 3 bases at V and 0 bases at J; junction bases unmatched: 13. As DNA, the CDR3 is TGTGCCAGCAGCTCCACCCAGCTAGCGGGAGTATCGAGCACAGATACGCAGTATTTT. Translation gives CASSSTQLAGVSSTDTQYF.

The CDR3 loop reads CASSQNIHTQYF. The DNA of the CDR3 is TGTGCCAGCAGCCAGAATATCCATACGCAGTATTTT. The chain has TRBV12-3 or TRBV12-4 and TRBJ2-3; D unclear. CDR3 length: 12 residues. V lost 6 bases, J lost 7 bases, and 11 bases lay in between.

In this sample, this clone turned up once. The chain combines TRBV12-3 or TRBV12-4 with TRBJ1-5; D gene unclear. V shed 3 bases and J shed 4 bases, with 7 bases lying between them. This CDR3 is 13 amino acids long. Here the CDR3 DNA reads TGTGCCAGCAGTTTCGGAGGGAATCAGCCCCAGCATTTT. This gives the protein CASSFGGNQPQHF.

The chain uses TRBV2 and TRBJ2-7; 8 nucleotides agree with TRBD1. V lost 6 bases and J lost 5; bases outside the gene matches: 6. The germline V gene encodes CDR1 SNHLY and CDR2 FYNNEI. The CDR3 covers 13 residues. The DNA of the CDR3 is TGTGCCAGCAGCCGACAGGGGTCGGACGAGCAGTACTTC. Its protein is CASSRQGSDEQYF.

CDR3 region: CASSPSPWASEQYF. Written as DNA, the CDR3 is TGTGCCAGCAGCCCCTCACCGTGGGCGAGCGAGCAGTACTTC. This chain uses TRBV7-2 with TRBJ2-7, with unresolved D. Germline values: CDR1 SGHTA, CDR2 FQGNSA. V lost 5 bases and J 6 bases, leaving 17 bases between the germline ends. This CDR3 comprises 14 residues.

This clone has a single count. The genes are TRBV18 and TRBJ2-7; the D is unclear. V shed 2 bases and J shed 3 bases, with 8 bases lying between them. Germline loops: CDR1 KGHSH, CDR2 LQKENI. This CDR3 contains 13 residues. CDR3 bases: TGTGCCAGCTCACCAGAGGCGTACTACGAGCAGTACTTC. Its protein product is CASSPEAYYEQYF.

This clone was seen only a few times. Here the CDR3 DNA reads TGCGCCAGCAGCTTGGAGGGGGCCGGGAAGCCCCAGCATTTT. Its protein product is CASSLEGAGKPQHF. This chain joins TRBV5-1 and TRBJ1-5; TRBD1 agrees at 7 bases. From germline, CDR1 is SGHRS and CDR2 YFSETQ. The CDR3 length is 14 residues. V dropped 0 bases and J dropped 8; count of bases not matched to a gene: 5.

The rearrangement uses TRBV28 and TRBJ1-4, with D unclear. This CDR3 contains 12 residues. Germline V gene lookup returns CDR1 MDHEN and CDR2 SYDVKM. Trimming left V 6 bases short and J 8 bases short, with 10 bases between. The CDR3 DNA reads TGTGCCAGCAGCTGGGTACGGGAAAAACTGTTTTTT. Amino acids: CASSWVREKLFF.

The chain employs TRBV4-3 and TRBJ2-7, with a possible D match to TRBD2 (6 bases). Deletions cut 0 bases from V and 1 base from J, with 16 bases between. The germline gives CDR1 LGHNA, CDR2 YSLEER. The CDR3 spans 17 residues. The CDR3 DNA is TGCGCCAGCAGCCAAGAAGCCGGGAGCCTCTCTTCCTACGAGCAGTACTTC. It yields the protein CASSQEAGSLSSYEQYF.

The genes are TRBV19 and TRBJ2-7; D remains ambiguous. The ends were cut back, 3 bases at V and 1 base at J, with 13 bases in the middle. Germline loops: CDR1 LNHDA, CDR2 SQIVND (reference sequence). The CDR3 loop spans 15 amino acids. The CDR3 DNA sequence: TGTGCCAGTAGTATTCGCTCAGGAGTATCCTACGAGCAGTACTTC. It yields the protein CASSIRSGVSYEQYF.

V gene TRBV27 combines with J gene TRBJ2-7; D is unresolved. V dropped 2 bases and J dropped 6 bases, with 11 bases sitting between them. The germline V gene has CDR1 MNHEY and CDR2 SMNVEV (reference sequence). The CDR3 runs 13 residues. Here the CDR3 reads CASSLEPEGEQYF. CDR3 sequence (DNA): TGTGCCAGCAGTTTAGAGCCTGAAGGCGAGCAGTACTTC.

The chain employs TRBV24-1 and TRBJ2-2; no reliable D call. This CDR3 comprises 15 residues. Trimming pared 0 bases from V and 7 bases from J, leaving 11 bases between. Looked up from germline, CDR1 is KGHDR and CDR2 is SFDVKD. The CDR3 sequence: CATSDLPGYGGELFF. CDR3 DNA sequence: TGTGCCACCAGTGATTTGCCTGGGTATGGCGGGGAGCTGTTTTTT.

The V call is TRBV18, the J call TRBJ2-2; TRBD2 aligns across 7 bases. The CDR3 consists of 13 residues. The germline gives CDR1 KGHSH, CDR2 LQKENI. CDR3 DNA sequence: TGTGGGAGCGGGACCCTCGACACCGGGGAGCTGTTTTTT. Its translation: CGSGTLDTGELFF.

The CDR3: CASSLTGDYGYTF. The CDR3 DNA reads TGTGCCAGTAGCCTGACAGGGGACTATGGCTACACCTTC. The chain combines TRBV19 with TRBJ1-2; 8 bases line up with TRBD1. V dropped 6 bases and J dropped 3; count of bases not matched to a gene: 3. The CDR3 sequence is 13 residues long. CDR1 LNHDA and CDR2 SQIVND come from the germline V gene (reference sequence).